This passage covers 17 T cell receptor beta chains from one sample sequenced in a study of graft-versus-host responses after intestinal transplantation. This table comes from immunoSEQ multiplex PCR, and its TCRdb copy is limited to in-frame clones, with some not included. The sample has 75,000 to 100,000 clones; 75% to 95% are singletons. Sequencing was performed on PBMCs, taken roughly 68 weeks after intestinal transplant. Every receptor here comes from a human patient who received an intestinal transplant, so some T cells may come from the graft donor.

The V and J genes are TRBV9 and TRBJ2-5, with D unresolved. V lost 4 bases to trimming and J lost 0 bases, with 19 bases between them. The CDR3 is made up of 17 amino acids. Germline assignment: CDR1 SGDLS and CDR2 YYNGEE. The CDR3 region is CASSPHPFSRYQETQYF. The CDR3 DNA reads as TGTGCCAGCAGCCCGCACCCTTTCTCCCGTTACCAAGAGACCCAGTACTTC.

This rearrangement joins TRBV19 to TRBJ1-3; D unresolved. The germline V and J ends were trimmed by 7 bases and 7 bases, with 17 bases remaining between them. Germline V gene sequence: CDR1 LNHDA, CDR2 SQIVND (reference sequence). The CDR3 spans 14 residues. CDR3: CASTPHGIGNTIYF. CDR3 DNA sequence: TGTGCCAGTACCCCCCACGGTATCGGGAACACCATATATTTT.

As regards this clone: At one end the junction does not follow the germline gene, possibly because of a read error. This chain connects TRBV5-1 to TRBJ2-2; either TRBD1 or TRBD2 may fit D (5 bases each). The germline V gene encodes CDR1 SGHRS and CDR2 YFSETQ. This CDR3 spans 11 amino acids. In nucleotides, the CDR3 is TGCACCAGACCGGGACCCGGGGAGCTGTTTTTT. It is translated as CTRPGPGELFF.

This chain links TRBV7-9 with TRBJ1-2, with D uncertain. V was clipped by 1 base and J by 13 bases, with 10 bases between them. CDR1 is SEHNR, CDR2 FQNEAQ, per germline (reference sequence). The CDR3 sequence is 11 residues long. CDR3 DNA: TGTGCCAGCAGCTTAGGTCCCGAAGGCACCTTC. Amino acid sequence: CASSLGPEGTF.

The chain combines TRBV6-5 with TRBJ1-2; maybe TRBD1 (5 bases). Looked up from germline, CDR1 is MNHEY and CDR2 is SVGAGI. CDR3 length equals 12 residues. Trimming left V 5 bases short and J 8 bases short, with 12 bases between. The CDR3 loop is CASSPWGRGYTF. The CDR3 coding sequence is TGTGCCAGCAGTCCCTGGGGGAGGGGCTACACCTTC.

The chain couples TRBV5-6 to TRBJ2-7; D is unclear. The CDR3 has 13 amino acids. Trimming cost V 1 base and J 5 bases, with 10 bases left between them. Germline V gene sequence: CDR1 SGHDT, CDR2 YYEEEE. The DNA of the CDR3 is TGTGCCAGCAGCTTGTTGGGTGACGACGAGCAGTACTTC. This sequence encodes CASSLLGDDEQYF.

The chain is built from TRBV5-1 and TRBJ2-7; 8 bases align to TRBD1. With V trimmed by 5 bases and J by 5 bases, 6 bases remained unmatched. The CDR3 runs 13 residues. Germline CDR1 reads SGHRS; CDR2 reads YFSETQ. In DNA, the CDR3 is TGCGCCAGCAGGGCGACAGGGGACCACGAGCAGTACTTC. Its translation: CASRATGDHEQYF.

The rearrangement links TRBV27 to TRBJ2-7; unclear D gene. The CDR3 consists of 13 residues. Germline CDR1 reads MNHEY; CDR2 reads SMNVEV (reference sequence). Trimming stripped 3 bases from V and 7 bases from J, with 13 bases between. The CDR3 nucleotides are TGTGCCAGCAGTTTCCTCCCAAATGGGGAGCAGTACTTC. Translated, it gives CASSFLPNGEQYF.

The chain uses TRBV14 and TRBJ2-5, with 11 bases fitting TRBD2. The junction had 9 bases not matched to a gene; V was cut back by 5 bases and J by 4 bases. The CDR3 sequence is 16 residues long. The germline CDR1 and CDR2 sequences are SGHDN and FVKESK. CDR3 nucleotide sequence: TGTGCCAGCAGCAGGGCTTCCGGGACTAGCGGAGAGACCCAGTACTTC. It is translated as CASSRASGTSGETQYF.

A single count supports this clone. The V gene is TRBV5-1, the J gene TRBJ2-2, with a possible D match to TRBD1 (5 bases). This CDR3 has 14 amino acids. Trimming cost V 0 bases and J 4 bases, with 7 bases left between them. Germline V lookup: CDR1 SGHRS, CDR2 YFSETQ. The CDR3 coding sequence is TGCGCCAGCAGCTTGGGTAGGGGCACCGGGGAGCTGTTTTTT. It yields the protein CASSLGRGTGELFF.

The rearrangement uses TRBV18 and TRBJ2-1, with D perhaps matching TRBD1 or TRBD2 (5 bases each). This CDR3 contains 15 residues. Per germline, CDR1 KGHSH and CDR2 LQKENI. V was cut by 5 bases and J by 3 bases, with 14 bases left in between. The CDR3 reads CASSTTGGFYNEQFF. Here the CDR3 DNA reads TGTGCCAGCTCAACCACAGGAGGTTTCTACAATGAGCAGTTCTTC.

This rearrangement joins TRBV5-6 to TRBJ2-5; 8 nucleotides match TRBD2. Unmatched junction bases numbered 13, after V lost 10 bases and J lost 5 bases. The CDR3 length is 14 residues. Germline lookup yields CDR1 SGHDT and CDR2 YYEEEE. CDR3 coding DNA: TGTGCCGATTCTATCGGGGGGGTGGTGGAGACCCAGTACTTC. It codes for CADSIGGVVETQYF.

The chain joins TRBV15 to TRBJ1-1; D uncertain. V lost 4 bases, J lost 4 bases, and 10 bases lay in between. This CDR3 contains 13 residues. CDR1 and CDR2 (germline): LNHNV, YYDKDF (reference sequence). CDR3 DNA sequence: TGTGCCACCAGCACTTGGGGTGGCACTGAAGCTTTCTTT. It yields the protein CATSTWGGTEAFF.

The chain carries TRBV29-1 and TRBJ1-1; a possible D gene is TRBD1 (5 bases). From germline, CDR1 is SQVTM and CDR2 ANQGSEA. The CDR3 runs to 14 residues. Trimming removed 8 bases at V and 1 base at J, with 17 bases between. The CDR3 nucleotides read TGCAGCCTAGGGCTTGGGACCCCGAACACTGAAGCTTTCTTT. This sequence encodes CSLGLGTPNTEAFF.

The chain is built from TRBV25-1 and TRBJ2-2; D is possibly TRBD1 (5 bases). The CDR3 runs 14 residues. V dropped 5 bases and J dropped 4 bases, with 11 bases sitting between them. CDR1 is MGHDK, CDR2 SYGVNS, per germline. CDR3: CASSPTGSTGELFF. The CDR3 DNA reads TGTGCCAGCAGTCCCACAGGTTCCACCGGGGAGCTGTTTTTT.

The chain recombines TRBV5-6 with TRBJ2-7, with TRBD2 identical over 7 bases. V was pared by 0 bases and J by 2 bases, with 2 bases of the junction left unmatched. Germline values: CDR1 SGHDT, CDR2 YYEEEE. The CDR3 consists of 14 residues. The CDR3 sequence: CASSLGAGPYEQYF. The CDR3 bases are TGTGCCAGCAGCTTGGGAGCGGGGCCCTACGAGCAGTACTTC.

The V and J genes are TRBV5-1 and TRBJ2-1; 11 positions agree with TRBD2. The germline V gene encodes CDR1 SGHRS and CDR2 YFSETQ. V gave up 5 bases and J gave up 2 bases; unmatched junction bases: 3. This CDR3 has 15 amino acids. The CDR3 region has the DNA TGCGCCAGCAGTAGCGGGGGGGCCACCTACAATGAGCAGTTCTTC. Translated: CASSSGGATYNEQFF.